The clone carrying this T cell receptor (beta chain) was recorded at least ten times. The antigen remains unidentified. This entry comes from a study of T cell repertoires in cytomegalovirus infection. The overall study: It was the public TCR beta signatures that indicated both CMV infection and matching HLA type.

TCRdb called the reads again in MiXCR, with one record for every CDR3 protein. The sample gives some 150,000 distinct CDR3 sequences, 23% of which show up once; 11% is in the top ten. The CDR3 loop spans 12 amino acids. Germline-derived CDR1 and CDR2 are MDHEN and SYDVKM. With 6 bases clipped from V and 4 bases from J, the junction kept 0 bases outside the gene matches. General study findings and limits: The cumulative frequency of public TCR beta families distinguished individuals who carried CMV together with the relevant HLA. The ex vivo response was dominated by HLA-C-restricted CMV-specific TCR beta clonotypes.

The rearrangement uses TRBV28 and TRBJ1-1; 9 positions agree with TRBD1. Sequenced sample: PBMCs. This TCR came from a human donor in good health (CMV status not recorded). Some clones in this sample may be carry-over from other donors' samples. For the CDR3, the DNA is TGTGCCAGCAGGACAGGGGGCACTGAAGCTTTCTTT. This gives the protein CASRTGGTEAFF.